A single sample gave rise to the 16 T cell receptor beta chains below, sequenced in a study of T cells in Graves' hyperthyroidism and ophthalmopathy. TCR beta CDR3 region amplification was performed from RNA transcripts. The study used the HTBI primer set for a first-round RT-PCR of the TCR CDR3. TCRdb reprocessed the multiplex PCR reads with MiXCR, giving one entry per CDR3 protein. The sample has more than 300,000 distinct CDR3 sequences, about 18% seen once. Sequencing was carried out using blood. The receptor set was obtained from a woman aged 25-40 years with Graves' hyperthyroidism that later progressed to Graves' ophthalmopathy.

This clonotype appeared many times. Here the CDR3 DNA reads TGTGCCAGCAGCTATGCATACAGTATTAACAATGAGCAGTTCTTC. This translates into CASSYAYSINNEQFF. The rearrangement uses TRBV25-1 and TRBJ2-1; D uncertain. The V and J ends lost 6 bases and 5 bases respectively, with 17 bases between them. This CDR3 spans 15 amino acids. CDR1 is MGHDK and CDR2 is SYGVNS in the germline V gene.

This chain uses TRBV6-1 with TRBJ2-3; D is uncertain. Germline lookup yields CDR1 MNHNS and CDR2 SASEGT. The length of the CDR3 is 12 residues. V dropped 6 bases and J dropped 5 bases, with 9 bases sitting between them. The CDR3 nucleotides read TGTGCCAGCAGGCCAAACAGAGATACGCAGTATTTT. Translating it yields CASRPNRDTQYF.

There are many counts of this clonotype. The CDR3 region has the DNA TGTGCCAGCAGCTACCCCGGGACAGGGATTGGCTACACCTTC. It codes for CASSYPGTGIGYTF. V is TRBV11-2 and J is TRBJ1-2, with TRBD1 matching over 9 bases. V gave up 4 bases and J gave up 7 bases; unmatched junction bases: 7. This CDR3 comprises 14 residues. CDR1 is SGHAT and CDR2 is FQNNGV in the germline V gene.

The chain has TRBV3-1 and TRBJ1-1; no definite D call. Germline V gene lookup returns CDR1 LGHDT and CDR2 YNNKEL (reference sequence). CDR3 size: 13 residues. The ends were cut back, 2 bases at V and 5 bases at J, with 9 bases in the middle. CDR3 loop: CASSQSERTEAFF. The CDR3 nucleotides are TGTGCCAGCAGCCAATCTGAAAGGACTGAAGCTTTCTTT.

The chain recombines TRBV6-1 with TRBJ1-4; no definite D call. V lost 7 bases and J 0 bases, leaving 9 bases between the germline ends. This CDR3 spans 14 amino acids. Germline V gene sequence: CDR1 MNHNS, CDR2 SASEGT. In DNA form, the CDR3 reads TGTGCCAGCATGGGCGGCGCAACTAATGAAAAACTGTTTTTT. Translation gives CASMGGATNEKLFF.

This clonotype was detected ten times or more. The chain combines TRBV19 with TRBJ1-2; D ambiguous. V was shortened by 6 bases and J by 1 base, with 15 bases between the two germline ends. The CDR3 loop spans 15 amino acids. Germline V lookup: CDR1 LNHDA, CDR2 SQIVND (reference sequence). The CDR3 region has the DNA TGTGCCAGTAGCCCAGGACTTCTACGTAACTATGGCTACACCTTC. Translated, it gives CASSPGLLRNYGYTF.

This clonotype was seen only a few times. The chain combines TRBV10-3 with TRBJ2-1, with 8 positions matching TRBD1. CDR1 and CDR2 from the germline V gene are ENHRY and SYGVKD. CDR3 length: 15 amino acids. J gave up 10 bases and V 6 bases, and 14 bases lay outside the gene matches. The CDR3 DNA follows: TGTGCCATCAGCCCCGGACAGGGTGGGTCAGGGGAGCAGTTCTTC. Translated, it gives CAISPGQGGSGEQFF.

This chain uses TRBV18 with TRBJ1-4; 7 bases align to TRBD1. This CDR3 is 14 amino acids long. Germline values: CDR1 KGHSH, CDR2 LQKENI. V lost 5 bases to trimming and J lost 8 bases; unmatched junction nucleotides: 8. DNA for the CDR3: TGTGCCAGCTCATTCACAGGGGCAAGGGAAAAACTGTTTTTT. Translating it yields CASSFTGAREKLFF. The full variable domain, rest sourced from reference TRBV18 and TRBJ1-4, is NAGVMQNPRHLVRRRGQEARLRCSPMKGHSHVYWYRQLPEEGLKFMVYLQKENIIDESGMPKERFSAEFPKEGPSILRIQQVVRGDSAAYFCASSFTGAREKLFFGSGTQLSVL.

This clonotype was seen repeatedly, ten times or more. Here the CDR3 reads CASSDLAGNAYEQYF. The CDR3 DNA reads as TGTGCCAGCAGCGACTTGGCAGGGAACGCCTACGAGCAGTACTTC. The genes are TRBV7-9 and TRBJ2-7, with D possibly TRBD1 on 5 matching bases. There are 15 residues in the CDR3. The germline V and J ends were trimmed by 5 bases and 2 bases, with 16 bases remaining between them. The germline V gene has CDR1 SEHNR and CDR2 FQNEAQ (reference sequence).

Written as DNA, the CDR3 is TGCGCCAGCAGCTTGGCCTCGGCCAGAGGGGTTTCCTACAATGAGCAGTTCTTC. Amino acid sequence: CASSLASARGVSYNEQFF. The J gene is TRBJ2-1, the V gene TRBV5-1; D may match TRBD1 or TRBD2 (5 bases each). V shed 0 bases and J shed 1 base, with 17 bases lying between them. The CDR3 has 18 amino acids. CDR1 is SGHRS, CDR2 YFSETQ, per germline.

This clonotype has ten or more counts. The chain couples TRBV5-6 to TRBJ1-5; no definite D call. Germline CDR1 and CDR2: SGHDT and YYEEEE. The length of the CDR3 is 14 residues. V shed 5 bases and J shed 2 bases, with 11 bases lying between them. CDR3 protein: CASSRFLGNQPQHF. DNA of the CDR3: TGTGCCAGCAGTCGTTTTCTGGGCAATCAGCCCCAGCATTTT.

This clonotype was counted a few times. The V call is TRBV7-9, the J call TRBJ1-4; TRBD1 matches at 9 bases. The CDR3 consists of 19 residues. CDR1 is SEHNR and CDR2 is FQNEAQ in the germline V gene (reference sequence). After removal of 4 bases from V and 5 bases from J, the junction contained 17 bases not matched to a gene. This chain's CDR3 is CASSSILGETGGSNEKLFF. CDR3 DNA: TGTGCCAGCAGCTCCATCCTGGGGGAGACAGGGGGGTCAAATGAAAAACTGTTTTTT.

This clonotype was observed at least ten times. V is TRBV11-2 and J is TRBJ1-1; possible D gene TRBD1, 6 bases. V was cut by 0 bases and J by 11 bases, with 16 bases left in between. This CDR3 is built from 14 residues. The germline V gene has CDR1 SGHAT and CDR2 FQNNGV. CDR3 in DNA: TGTGCCAGCAGCTTAGAGGGGCGGCAGGGGCCGGCTTTCTTT. Translation: CASSLEGRQGPAFF.

The table lists this clonotype with many counts. The chain employs TRBV20-1 and TRBJ1-4; D ambiguous. V lost 1 base to trimming and J lost 4 bases, with 13 bases between them. The germline V gene has CDR1 DFQATT and CDR2 SNEGSKA (reference sequence). The CDR3 contains 15 residues. CDR3 region: CSARVAGQVNEKLFF. The CDR3 DNA sequence: TGCAGTGCTAGAGTAGCTGGGCAGGTTAATGAAAAACTGTTTTTT.

This clonotype was picked up a small number of times. The chain employs TRBV5-6 and TRBJ2-5; D is unclear. Germline V gene sequence: CDR1 SGHDT, CDR2 YYEEEE. V lost 6 bases and J 2 bases, leaving 11 bases between the germline ends. The CDR3 is 13 amino acids. The CDR3 DNA reads as TGTGCCAGCAACCCCGGGTCTCAAGAGACCCAGTACTTC. Protein: CASNPGSQETQYF.

This clonotype was recorded a few times. The chain has TRBV5-1 and TRBJ1-2; no clear D gene. CDR3 length: 14 amino acids. V dropped 0 bases and J dropped 2 bases, with 8 bases sitting between them. Germline lookup yields CDR1 SGHRS and CDR2 YFSETQ. The CDR3 bases are TGCGCCAGCAGCTTGGGGACCGAGAACTATGGCTACACCTTC. Translation: CASSLGTENYGYTF.